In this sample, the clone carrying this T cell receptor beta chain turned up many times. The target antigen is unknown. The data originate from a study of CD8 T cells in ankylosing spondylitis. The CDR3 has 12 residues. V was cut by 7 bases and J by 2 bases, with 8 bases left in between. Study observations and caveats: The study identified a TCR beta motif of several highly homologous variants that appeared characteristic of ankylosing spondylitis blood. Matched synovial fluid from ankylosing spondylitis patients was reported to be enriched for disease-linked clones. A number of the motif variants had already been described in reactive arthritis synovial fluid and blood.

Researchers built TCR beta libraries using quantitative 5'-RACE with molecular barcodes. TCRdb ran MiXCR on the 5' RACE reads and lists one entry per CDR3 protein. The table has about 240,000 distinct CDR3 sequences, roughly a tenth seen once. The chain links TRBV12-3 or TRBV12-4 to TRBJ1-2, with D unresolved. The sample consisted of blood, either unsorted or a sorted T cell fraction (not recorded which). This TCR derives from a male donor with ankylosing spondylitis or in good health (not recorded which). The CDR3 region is CASTAPNYGYTF. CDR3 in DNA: TGTGCCAGCACAGCACCGAACTATGGCTACACCTTC.